The rows below give T cell receptor beta chains drawn from one sample of a study of T-cell memory formation after mild COVID-19. Each CDR3 protein is one row after TCRdb ran MiXCR on the 5' RACE reads. This table holds about 560,000 distinct CDR3 sequences, approximately 15% found once. Sequencing was carried out using PBMCs or a T cell subset sorted from them (not recorded which). These receptors all come from an adult woman who had mild COVID-19 (a few samples of this study predate the infection). Cell type and time point are not known. Each CDR3 is given with its conserved first and last residue. The order of the fields is D gene, clone size, J gene, V gene, CDR3 protein, CDR3 DNA. A D gene is named only where the DNA matches it firmly. Clone size is stated in some rows and not others, as once, few, many or a class when expanded.

-	-	TRBJ2-7	TRBV30	CAWASGHNYEQYF	TGTGCCTGGGCTTCGGGACACAACTACGAGCAGTACTTC
-	-	TRBJ1-2	TRBV7-8	CASSAGAYGYTF	TGTGCCAGCAGCGCGGGGGCCTATGGCTACACCTTC
TRBD2	-	TRBJ2-1	TRBV7-6	CASSLGRRTSYSEQFF	TGTGCCAGCAGCTTGGGTAGGAGGACTAGCTATAGTGAGCAGTTCTTC
TRBD1	-	TRBJ2-7	TRBV2	CASSELGTGVEQYF	TGTGCCAGCAGTGAACTGGGGACAGGGGTCGAGCAGTACTTC
-	-	TRBJ2-3	TRBV7-8	CASSSLGADTQYF	TGTGCCAGCAGCTCTCTTGGGGCAGATACGCAGTATTTT
-	-	TRBJ2-7	TRBV3-1	CASSHRGARNEQYF	TGTGCCAGCAGCCACAGGGGAGCACGGAACGAGCAGTACTTC
-	few	TRBJ1-1	TRBV7-9	CASSLAVSEAFF	TGTGCCAGCAGCTTAGCCGTCTCTGAAGCTTTCTTT
-	many	TRBJ2-1	TRBV7-9	CASSQKRAHNEQFF	TGTGCCAGCAGCCAAAAGCGGGCGCACAATGAGCAGTTCTTC
TRBD1	few	TRBJ1-6	TRBV7-2	CASSKPGGLPLHF	TGTGCCAGCAGCAAACCAGGGGGGCTGCCCCTCCACTTT
-	few	TRBJ1-5	TRBV6-5	CASSLDRQQPQHF	TGTGCCAGCAGTCTAGACAGGCAACAGCCCCAGCATTTT
TRBD1	few	TRBJ1-5	TRBV19	CASSIWGQGIQPQHF	TGTGCCAGTAGTATTTGGGGACAGGGCATTCAGCCCCAGCATTTT
TRBD1	few	TRBJ2-7	TRBV5-1	CASSLTGDGSYEQYF	TGCGCCAGCAGCTTGACAGGGGACGGGTCCTACGAGCAGTACTTC
TRBD2	-	TRBJ2-7	TRBV5-1	CASSSAGRLAGGQYEQYF	TGCGCCAGCAGCTCCGCCGGCCGACTTGCGGGAGGGCAATACGAGCAGTACTTC
-	few	TRBJ2-2	TRBV7-2	CASSLTAKNTGELFF	TGTGCCAGCAGCTTGACTGCTAAGAACACCGGGGAGCTGTTTTTT
-	few	TRBJ2-6	TRBV7-9	CASSSDSAATGANVLTF	TGTGCCAGCAGCTCGGACAGCGCAGCTACTGGGGCCAACGTCCTGACTTTC
-	-	TRBJ2-5	TRBV7-8	CASSPRAEGWVETQYF	TGTGCCAGCAGCCCTAGGGCCGAGGGGTGGGTGGAGACCCAGTACTTC
-	-	TRBJ2-1	TRBV3-1	CASSSFVNEQFF	TGTGCCAGCAGCTCCTTTGTGAATGAGCAGTTCTTC
-	-	TRBJ2-4	TRBV2	CASSEALLWSGRAKNIQYF	TGTGCCAGCAGTGAAGCGCTTCTATGGTCAGGGAGGGCCAAAAACATTCAGTACTTC
TRBD1	few	TRBJ1-5	TRBV7-8	CASSLAGQSNQPQHF	TGTGCCAGCAGCTTAGCGGGACAGAGCAATCAGCCCCAGCATTTT
-	many	TRBJ2-5	TRBV11-2	CASSQLLAPQETQYF	TGTGCCAGCAGCCAACTACTAGCTCCCCAAGAGACCCAGTACTTC
TRBD1	-	TRBJ2-7	TRBV2	CASHDTGESYEQYF	TGTGCCAGCCACGACACAGGGGAGTCCTACGAGCAGTACTTC
TRBD1	once	TRBJ1-2	TRBV5-5	CASSLGTGGAWYGYTF	TGTGCCAGCAGCTTGGGAACAGGGGGCGCCTGGTATGGCTACACCTTC
-	few	TRBJ1-3	TRBV20-1	CSATGRLHTIYF	TGCAGTGCTACAGGGAGGCTGCACACCATATATTTT
TRBD2	-	TRBJ2-3	TRBV7-9	CASSLVSRAGGTDTQYF	TGTGCCAGCAGCTTAGTTAGTCGAGCCGGGGGGACAGATACGCAGTATTTT
TRBD2	-	TRBJ2-1	TRBV10-3	CAISGGPLAGGQNEQFF	TGTGCCATCAGTGGAGGGCCTCTAGCGGGGGGGCAGAATGAGCAGTTCTTC
TRBD1	medium-sized	TRBJ1-5	TRBV20-1	CSALYAGDRENQPQHF	TGCAGTGCCCTCTACGCTGGGGACAGGGAAAATCAGCCCCAGCATTTT
-	-	TRBJ2-6	TRBV24-1	CATSGLRGSGANVLTF	TGTGCCACCAGTGGCTTGCGAGGGTCTGGGGCCAACGTCCTGACTTTC
TRBD1	-	TRBJ1-3	TRBV7-9	CASSHPDDRDRNTIYF	TGTGCCAGCAGCCACCCCGACGACAGGGATCGGAACACCATATATTTT
-	-	TRBJ2-3	TRBV7-6	CASSLAFVQSTDTQYF	TGTGCCAGCAGCTTAGCGTTTGTACAGAGCACAGATACGCAGTATTTT
-	-	TRBJ2-3	TRBV5-1	CASSFSQGMDTQYF	TGCGCCAGCAGCTTCTCCCAAGGGATGGATACGCAGTATTTT
TRBD1	-	TRBJ2-3	TRBV18	CASIQGVTDTQYF	TGTGCCAGCATACAGGGGGTCACAGATACGCAGTATTTT
TRBD1	few	TRBJ1-1	TRBV27	CASSLRTGGNTEAFF	TGTGCCAGCAGTTTAAGGACAGGGGGGAACACTGAAGCTTTCTTT
-	-	TRBJ2-3	TRBV6-4	CASSDGLGTDTQYF	TGTGCCAGCAGTGACGGACTCGGCACAGATACGCAGTATTTT
-	-	TRBJ1-6	TRBV10-3	CAISEGPDSPLHF	TGTGCCATCAGTGAGGGACCCGATTCACCCCTCCACTTT
-	-	TRBJ2-2	TRBV5-1	CASSLTTSRGRELFF	TGCGCCAGCAGCTTGACAACTAGCCGTGGCAGGGAGCTGTTTTTT